These 21 T cell receptor beta chains were sequenced from one sample in a study. TCRdb reprocessed the RT-PCR reads via MiXCR and lists one record per CDR3 protein. The data show around 700,000 distinct CDR3 sequences, 14% seen once. The specimen was memory CD4+ T cells from blood. The source of these receptors is a female donor in good health, serving as a healthy control.

The table lists this clonotype with many counts. The genes are TRBV6-5 and TRBJ1-1, with D perhaps TRBD1 (6 bases). CDR3 length: 15 amino acids. Germline V gives CDR1 MNHEY, CDR2 SVGAGI. Trimming shortened V by 4 bases and J by 5 bases, and 17 bases separated the two germline ends. DNA of the CDR3: TGTGCCAGCAGTTGGCGGGGGGCCTCCCATACTGAAGCTTTCTTT. Its translation is CASSWRGASHTEAFF.

This chain links TRBV28 with TRBJ2-3; 8 nucleotides agree with TRBD1. Germline CDR1 and CDR2: MDHEN and SYDVKM. The CDR3 loop spans 16 amino acids. After removal of 6 bases from V and 8 bases from J, the junction contained 16 bases not matched to a gene. This chain's CDR3 is CASRGPGQGEGGTQYF. The CDR3 DNA reads TGTGCCAGCAGAGGACCTGGACAGGGCGAGGGTGGTACGCAGTATTTT.

This clonotype was observed many times. V usage is TRBV10-3 and J usage is TRBJ2-3; D is unclear. Between the trimmed V and J ends, which lost 3 bases and 4 bases, there was a span of 8 bases. Germline CDR1 is ENHRY and CDR2 is SYGVKD. The CDR3 runs to 13 residues. The CDR3: CAISETAADTQYF. CDR3 in DNA: TGTGCCATCAGTGAAACTGCAGCAGATACGCAGTATTTT.

This clonotype was observed a few times. CDR3 nucleotide sequence: TGTGCCAGCAGCGAATTGCAGGGCAGCTCCTACGAGCAGTACTTC. Amino acid sequence: CASSELQGSSYEQYF. The V gene is TRBV12-3 or TRBV12-4, the J gene TRBJ2-7, with D possibly matching TRBD1 (5 bases). V was clipped by 6 bases and J by 0 bases, with 15 bases between them. The CDR3 length is 15 residues.

There are a few counts of this clonotype. The J gene is TRBJ2-7, the V gene TRBV7-9; D unresolved. Germline assignment: CDR1 SEHNR and CDR2 FQNEAQ (reference sequence). Deletions cut 5 bases from V and 5 bases from J, with 13 bases between. The CDR3 extends over 13 amino acids. In nucleotides, the CDR3 is TGTGCCAGCAGCACCTCAGGCGGTAACGAGCAGTACTTC. It yields the protein CASSTSGGNEQYF.

In this sample, this clonotype turned up a few times. The chain links TRBV6-5 to TRBJ2-2, with TRBD1 identical over 7 bases. Per germline, CDR1 MNHEY and CDR2 SVGAGI. The CDR3 totals 15 residues. Germline trimming cut 7 bases from V and 6 bases from J; bases unmatched to any gene: 11. The CDR3 DNA sequence: TGTGCCAGCAAAGGGGGCAGTTCAGATGCCGGGGAGCTGTTTTTT. This sequence encodes CASKGGSSDAGELFF.

The chain carries TRBV7-2 and TRBJ1-3; D might be TRBD1 (5 bases). This CDR3 spans 14 amino acids. Germline CDR1 and CDR2: SGHTA and FQGNSA. The V end lost 2 bases, the J end lost 4 bases, and 9 bases lay between the germline ends. The CDR3, as DNA: TGTGCCAGCAGCTTAATAAGGGGCGGAAACACCATATATTTT. Translating gives CASSLIRGGNTIYF.

The V and J genes are TRBV9 and TRBJ2-2; D is unclear. CDR1 and CDR2 (germline): SGDLS, YYNGEE. CDR3 length: 14 residues. Trimming pared 0 bases from V and 1 base from J, leaving 4 bases between. The CDR3 protein is CASSVARNTGELFF. The DNA for the CDR3 is TGTGCCAGCAGCGTAGCTAGGAACACCGGGGAGCTGTTTTTT.

This sequence joins TRBV20-1 and TRBJ1-1; no clear D. V was cut by 0 bases and J by 5 bases, with 19 bases left in between. This CDR3 comprises 16 residues. Germline V gives CDR1 DFQATT, CDR2 SNEGSKA (reference sequence). CDR3 in amino acids: CSARDVSTQSRTEAFF. In DNA, the CDR3 is TGCAGTGCTAGAGATGTAAGCACTCAGAGTCGTACTGAAGCTTTCTTT.

The chain combines TRBV28 with TRBJ1-5; D remains ambiguous. Trimming took 7 bases from V and 11 from J, leaving 15 bases between them. Germline V gene lookup returns CDR1 MDHEN and CDR2 SYDVKM. The CDR3 runs 12 residues. Here the CDR3 DNA reads TGTGCCAGCATAGGTGTAGAAAAGTCCCAGCATTTT. Encoded protein: CASIGVEKSQHF. The full variable domain, rest sourced from reference TRBV28 and TRBJ1-5, is DVKVTQSSRYLVKRTGEKVFLECVQDMDHENMFWYRQDPGLGLRLIYFSYDVKMKEKGDIPEGYSVSREKKERFSLILESASTNQTSMYLCASIGVEKSQHFGDGTRLSIL.

The J gene is TRBJ2-3, the V gene TRBV4-1; 8 bases match TRBD2. Germline CDR1 is MGHRA and CDR2 is YSYEKL. The CDR3 length is 17 residues. J gave up 2 bases and V 0 bases, and 7 bases lay outside the gene matches. This chain's CDR3 is CASSQDGAGGPTDTQYF. CDR3 coding DNA: TGCGCCAGCAGCCAAGATGGGGCGGGGGGACCCACAGATACGCAGTATTTT.

A word on this clonotype: Germline and junction disagree at one end, which may indicate a read error. The V gene is TRBV6-6, the J gene TRBJ2-3, with a possible D match to TRBD2 (7 bases). The CDR3 loop spans 15 amino acids. Germline lookup yields CDR1 MNHNY and CDR2 SVGAGI (reference sequence). The CDR3 nucleotides read TGTGCCAGCAGTTTTTGGGGGCGGGAGTGGGATACGCTGTATTTT. Protein: CASSFWGREWDTLYF.

This clonotype was observed a handful of times. The chain carries TRBV6-2 or TRBV6-3 and TRBJ2-7; TRBD2 might be the D (5 bases). Germline assignment: CDR1 MNHEY and CDR2 SVGEGT. The CDR3 consists of 15 residues. The V gene lost 6 bases and the J gene lost 0 bases, with 15 bases spanning the gap. CDR3 sequence (DNA): TGTGCCAGCAGCCCCGGACTTACAATCTCCTACGAGCAGTACTTC. Residues: CASSPGLTISYEQYF.

The CDR3 protein is CASSPRQLKGGLQETQYF. The CDR3 DNA is TGTGCCAGCTCACCAAGGCAGCTCAAAGGGGGTTTGCAAGAGACCCAGTACTTC. This sequence joins TRBV18 and TRBJ2-5; D may be TRBD1 (6 bases). Germline V gene sequence: CDR1 KGHSH, CDR2 LQKENI. V was clipped by 2 bases and J by 2 bases, with 21 bases between them. The CDR3 spans 18 residues.

The chain links TRBV20-1 to TRBJ2-5, with D possibly being TRBD2 (6 bases). This CDR3 is built from 11 residues. Germline CDR1 is DFQATT and CDR2 is SNEGSKA (reference sequence). The CDR3 protein is CTGTLEETQYF. The CDR3 bases are TGCACGGGGACTCTGGAAGAGACCCAGTACTTC.

This clonotype was counted between two and nine times. The CDR3 loop is CASSFYGSTNEQFF. In DNA form, the CDR3 reads TGCGCCAGCAGCTTTTACGGATCTACAAATGAGCAGTTCTTC. The V gene is TRBV5-1, the J gene TRBJ2-1, with no clear D. With 2 bases removed from V and 7 bases from J, the gap between germline ends came to 13 bases. CDR3 length: 14 amino acids. Germline V gene lookup returns CDR1 SGHRS and CDR2 YFSETQ.

The sample holds many counts of this clonotype. CDR3 amino acids: CTPPPGQTYGYTF. The CDR3 region has the DNA TGCACCCCGCCCCCGGGACAGACCTATGGCTACACCTTC. The V and J genes are TRBV20-1 and TRBJ1-2; 7 nucleotides line up with TRBD1. CDR3 length equals 13 residues. The germline V gene has CDR1 DFQATT and CDR2 SNEGSKA (reference sequence).

CDR3 sequence reads: CASSPGGWGTEAFF. CDR3 in DNA: TGTGCCAGCAGCCCCGGCGGTTGGGGCACTGAAGCTTTCTTT. V gene TRBV3-1 combines with J gene TRBJ1-1, with D unclear. Between the trimmed V and J ends, which lost 4 bases and 4 bases, there was a span of 13 bases. The CDR3 covers 14 residues. CDR1 is LGHDT and CDR2 is YNNKEL in the germline V gene (reference sequence).

In its sample, this clonotype was seen a few times. The rearrangement joins TRBV20-1 to TRBJ2-3; the D gene is possibly TRBD1 (5 bases). The ends were cut back, 4 bases at V and 2 bases at J, with 16 bases in the middle. Per the germline V gene, CDR1 is DFQATT and CDR2 is SNEGSKA (reference sequence). The length of the CDR3 is 15 residues. This chain's CDR3 is CSAIELGRATDTQYF. The CDR3 DNA is TGCAGTGCTATAGAGTTGGGCAGGGCCACAGATACGCAGTATTTT.

This clonotype appeared a few times. The chain couples TRBV3-1 to TRBJ1-5; D is undetermined. The germline gives CDR1 LGHDT, CDR2 YNNKEL (reference sequence). V was shortened by 3 bases and J by 5 bases, with 8 bases between the two germline ends. The CDR3 length is 13 residues. The CDR3 bases are TGTGCCAGCAGCCAGTTTGGGGATCAGCCCCAGCATTTT. Encoded protein: CASSQFGDQPQHF.

V gene TRBV30 combines with J gene TRBJ1-3; 8 bases line up with TRBD1. J gave up 2 bases and V 8 bases, and 5 bases lay outside the gene matches. Germline V gives CDR1 GTSNPN, CDR2 SVGIG (reference sequence). The CDR3 has 13 residues. CDR3 loop: CAGFRGPGNTIYF. The DNA for the CDR3 is TGTGCCGGATTCAGGGGGCCTGGAAACACCATATATTTT. Supplemented by reference TRBV30 and TRBJ1-3, the full variable domain reads SQTIHQWPATLVQPVGSPLSLECTVEGTSNPNLYWYRQAAGRGLQLLFYSVGIGQISSEVPQNLSASRPQDRQFILSSKKLLLSDSGFYLCAGFRGPGNTIYFGEGSWLTVV.